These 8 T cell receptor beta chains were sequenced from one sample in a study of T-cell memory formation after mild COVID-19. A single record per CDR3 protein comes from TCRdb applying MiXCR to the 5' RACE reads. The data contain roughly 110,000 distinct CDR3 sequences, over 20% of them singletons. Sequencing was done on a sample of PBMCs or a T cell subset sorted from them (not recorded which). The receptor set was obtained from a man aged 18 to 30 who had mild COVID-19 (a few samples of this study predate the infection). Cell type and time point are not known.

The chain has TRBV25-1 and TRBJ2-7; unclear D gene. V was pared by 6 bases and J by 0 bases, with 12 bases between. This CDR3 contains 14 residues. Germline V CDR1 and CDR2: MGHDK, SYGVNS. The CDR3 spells CASRDGFNSYEQYF. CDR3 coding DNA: TGTGCCAGCAGGGACGGCTTCAACTCCTACGAGCAGTACTTC.

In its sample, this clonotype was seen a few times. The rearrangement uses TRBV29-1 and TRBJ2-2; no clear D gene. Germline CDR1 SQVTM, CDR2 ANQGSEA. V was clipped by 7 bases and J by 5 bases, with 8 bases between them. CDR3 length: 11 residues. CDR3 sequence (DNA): TGCAGCGGGGTTGAGACCGGGGAGCTGTTTTTT. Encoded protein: CSGVETGELFF.

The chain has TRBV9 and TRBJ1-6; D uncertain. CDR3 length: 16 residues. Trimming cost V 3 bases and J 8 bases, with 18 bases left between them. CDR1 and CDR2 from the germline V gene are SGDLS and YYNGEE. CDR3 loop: CASSGSGAMSDSPLHF. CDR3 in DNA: TGTGCCAGCAGCGGGAGTGGAGCAATGTCCGATTCACCCCTCCACTTT.

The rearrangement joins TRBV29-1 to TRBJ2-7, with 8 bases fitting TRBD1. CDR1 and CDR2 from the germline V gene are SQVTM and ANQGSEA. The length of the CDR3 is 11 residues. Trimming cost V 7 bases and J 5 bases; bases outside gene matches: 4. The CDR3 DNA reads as TGCAGCGGACAGGGGTTGGACGAGCAGTACTTC. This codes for CSGQGLDEQYF.

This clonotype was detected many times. The CDR3 loop reads CASSSDYEQYF. CDR3 sequence (DNA): TGTGCCAGCTCATCTGATTACGAGCAGTACTTC. V is TRBV18 and J is TRBJ2-7; D uncertain. The CDR3 is 11 residues long. Trimming stripped 5 bases from V and 4 bases from J, with 6 bases between. The germline gives CDR1 KGHSH, CDR2 LQKENI.

The CDR3 sequence is CASSLGAGGRETQYF. The CDR3 coding sequence is TGTGCCAGCAGCTTAGGAGCGGGGGGGAGGGAGACCCAGTACTTC. The chain joins TRBV7-8 to TRBJ2-5; 10 bases align to TRBD2. Germline CDR1 SGHVS, CDR2 FQNEAQ. J was trimmed by 5 bases and V by 1 base; bases with no gene match: 4. This CDR3 has 15 amino acids.

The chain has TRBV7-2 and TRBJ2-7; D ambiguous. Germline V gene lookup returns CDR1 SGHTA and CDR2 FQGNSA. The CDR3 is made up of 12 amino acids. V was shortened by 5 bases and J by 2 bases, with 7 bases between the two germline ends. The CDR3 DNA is TGTGCCAGCAGCCACAGAGCCTACGAGCAGTACTTC. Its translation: CASSHRAYEQYF.

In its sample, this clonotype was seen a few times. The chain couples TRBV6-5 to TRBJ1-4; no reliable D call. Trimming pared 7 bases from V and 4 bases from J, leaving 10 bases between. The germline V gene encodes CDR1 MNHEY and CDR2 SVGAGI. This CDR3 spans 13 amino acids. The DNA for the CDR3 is TGTGCCAGCACGTGGCGAGTTAATGAAAAACTGTTTTTT. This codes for CASTWRVNEKLFF.